Below, one T cell receptor beta chain is given with its context. It lacks a known antigen. No qualities accompany the bases; no much larger clone lies one base away. The cohort was made up of approximately 670 healthy bone marrow donors. Cohort members were all nominally healthy when sampled, although unrecorded immune exposures were likely present. The donor was CMV seropositive and belonged to the group of about 290 seropositive cohort members. Each donor provided a peripheral blood sample, and peripheral blood mononuclear cells were used for TCR beta sequencing. The Qiagen DNeasy Blood Extraction Kit was used to extract genomic DNA from the blood cell samples. The sample belongs to a study of cytomegalovirus exposure and HLA in healthy donors (dated by TCRdb to 2017 to 2019). Describing the broader study: In an earlier analysis of fewer than 750 of the donors, 250 to 300 Gb of sequence data and 90 million to 130 million unique TCR beta sequences from 150 million to 200 million T cells were reported. An early release that covered around 590 HLA-typed donors contained approximately 300 gigabases of sequencing data and 80 million or so unique TCR sequences. Of the roughly 390 genotyped donors, approximately 83% fell in the genetic ancestry cluster associated with self-reported Caucasian donors. The study aimed to test whether signatures of past pathogen exposure could be identified by cataloging public T cell receptors. The study profiled the T cell repertoires of under 700 subjects by immunosequencing and related them to cytomegalovirus serostatus. Along with the approximately 620-subject first cohort, a separate validation cohort of over a hundred different subjects was used. The study combined high-throughput TCR immunosequencing, statistical association of individual TCRs with disease status, and machine learning to predict cytomegalovirus infection status. A later analysis re-analyzed previously published TCR beta repertoires from hundreds of donors and added high-resolution HLA genotyping to study TCR occurrence patterns. Rather than using new phenotypic data, the later analysis identified candidate immune exposures from TCR beta sequences and from how often those sequences occurred across donors. In an earlier analysis of a few hundred of the donors, high-throughput TCR beta sequencing was used to judge whether each TCR beta V gene segment behaved as functional or pseudogenic. Donor age, sex, ethnicity and CMV serostatus were compiled together with the repertoire data. Genome-wide SNP genotypes for about 60% of the 666 donors were used in a later genetic analysis, which treated that subset as a discovery cohort. Every repertoire in the discovery cohort had been generated on one and the same sequencing platform. Class I and class II HLA loci were covered by the typing at four-digit resolution. The number of donors typed differed by locus, with 629-630 for A, B, C, DRB1 and DQB1, roughly 520 for DQA1, approximately 570 for DPA1, and around 450 for DPB1. About five DR-DQ haplotypes were handled as single units for association and clustering because linkage in the cohort was strong. On average, around 240,000 unique TCR beta nucleotide sequences were sequenced per donor among fewer than 500 genotyped donors of the cohort, with roughly 18% of those sequences being non-productive.

The CDR3 spans 13 residues, from the cysteine through the phenylalanine. CDR3 DNA only is kept here, 39 bases in frame from base 1. CDR1 and CDR2, per the germline V gene (reference sequence), are MNHEY and SMNVEV. Trimming costs V 5 bases and J 5 bases, and their ends lie 10 bases apart. The library was generated by the immunoSEQ multiplex PCR assay. For the multiplex PCR, a mixture combining 60 forward primers for TCR Vbeta segments and 13 reverse primers for TCR Jbeta segments was used. A multiplex PCR assay on genomic DNA amplified the CDR3 region of rearranged TCR beta genes. The Illumina HiSeq System was used to sequence the amplified TCR beta libraries as 87-base-pair reads. The paper's data handling went like this. Across the 670 or so repertoires, a later analysis counted some 80 million unique TCR beta chains, roughly 11 million of which were shared by at least two donors. A nearest-neighbor algorithm error-corrected the raw reads and collapsed the reads into unique sequences, merging closely related sequences to remove PCR and sequencing errors. To assign V, D and J gene segments, CDR3 sequences were aligned to IMGT reference sequences. For a sequence to be retained, a match of at least six nucleotides to both a V gene segment and a J gene segment was required. A rearrangement was called productive if the CDR3 had no stop codons and remained in frame with V and J, and every other rearrangement was called non-productive. Following IMGT convention, CDR3 was defined as the stretch from the second conserved V-encoded cysteine up to the conserved J-encoded phenylalanine. The earlier analysis of approximately 590 of the donors excluded any sequence lacking an unambiguous match to a single V gene segment. An earlier analysis of 500 to 700 of the donors classified V segments as functional when productive rearrangements were above 56.7% and as segregating when the standard deviation between donors was above 5%. To diagnose cytomegalovirus status from the catalog of TCR beta chain sequences, a statistical classification framework was built. In a later analysis, TCR nucleotide sequences were compared against IMGT/GENE-DB human TR gene sequences so that V and J genes could be assigned. A later analysis assigned CDR3 sequences and most-parsimonious VDJ recombination scenarios with the TCRdist pipeline. In a later analysis, each TCR beta chain was defined by its CDR3 amino acid sequence together with its V-gene family, and reads without a unique V-gene family were excluded. As a way to deal with suspected cross-contamination and a sequencing artifact, a later analysis dropped under 600 nucleotide sequences that were highly shared and had low generation probability. In a later analysis, a clonal expansion index for each public chain was calculated from normalized within-repertoire ranks of inferred template counts. In a later analysis, generation probabilities were computed using a VDJ recombination model fitted to out-of-frame rearrangements, and the results were checked against IGoR. In a later analysis, hypergeometric tests were used to score TCR-TCR, TCR-HLA and TCR-CMV co-occurrence, with a repertoire-size bias correction applied to TCR pairs. A later analysis estimated false discovery rates by permuting HLA or CMV assignments 20 times. A later analysis grouped co-occurring TCRs with DBSCAN, adding TCRdist sequence similarity when clustering within HLA-allele-positive subsets. For co-occurrence clustering, repertoires with fewer than 30,000 or more than 120,000 public chains were excluded, along with roughly 5 repertoires with anomalous nucleotide sharing. TCRdb's version of the immuneACCESS table is confined to in-frame rearrangements and falls short of the full clone set. An unresolved V gene accounts for under half of the shortfall where checked; the remainder is of unknown origin. V, J and clone size are taken as reported in that table, and D and trimming were inferred from the DNA itself. The sample profile shows about 130,000 clones; less than 85% of them were found once. Around 4% of the sample comes from the top ten.

Beyond this particular receptor, the publication reports: The cohort was sequenced for TCR beta chains only, and without alpha or paired-chain data the features that could be detected were limited. In a later analysis, several top co-occurrence clusters were reported to appear linked to parvovirus B19, influenza, CMV and Epstein-Barr virus. Immune exposure information for the cohort was limited to CMV serostatus. While some public TCRs were present in many individuals, most TCR sequences turned up only very rarely across donors. An earlier analysis of 587 of the donors showed that most TCR beta V segments appeared in productive rearrangements either about 90% or about 30% of the time, which broadly matched IMGT annotations. A later analysis found that TCR association rates varied across HLA loci, with DRB1 alleles showing the most associated TCRs and HLA-C alleles the fewest. Because HLA typing was missing for some donors at each locus, association tests included only the typed subset. Because the 87-base-pair reads could not distinguish some IMGT-functional V segments, including TRBV6-2 and TRBV6-3, those segments were excluded. A further reported finding was that TCR beta sequences accurately predicted the HLA-A and HLA-B alleles for most subjects in the first cohort. Correlated functional status among segregating V segments might be attributable to linkage disequilibrium, but an unknown experimental factor could not be ruled out. The presence/absence analyses assumed that sequencing depth was roughly uniform across donors, and that assumption may not be true. A total of roughly 160 TCR beta chains were listed by the study as associated with cytomegalovirus. Specific HLA alleles were associated with 16,951 TCR beta sequences at a false discovery rate of 0.05 in a later analysis. When HLA alleles, especially DR and DQ, strongly co-occurred, attributing TCR associations to individual alleles was difficult. Because counts were too low, seventeen rarely observed V segments, including chromosome 9 orphons, were left out of the earlier analysis of about 620 of the donors. A later genetic analysis reported fewer N-insertions in productive TCRs among donors in an Asian-associated ancestry cluster than the roughly 670-donor mean. In a later analysis, HLA-associated TCR beta chains showed more clonal expansion and lower generation probabilities than non-associated chains that were equally common. Cytomegalovirus status was reported to be diagnosed by the classifier with high specificity and sensitivity in both the original and validation cohorts. In vitro tests confirmed that a few of the cytomegalovirus-associated TCR beta chains recognize cytomegalovirus antigens. The authors suggested that the approach could potentially be generalized to other disease states and immunological phenotypes. The sequencing pipeline was judged likely to have produced a cluster of highly shared sequence variants as a technical artifact. Most CMV-associated TCR beta chains appeared to be HLA-restricted in a later analysis, and the HLA associations seemed to be driven largely by CMV exposure. In a later genetic analysis, a missense DCLRE1C variant was associated with V-gene and J-gene trimming of TCR beta chains, and the association was replicated in an independent cohort.

This chain is built from TRBV27 and TRBJ1-5; the D gene cannot be resolved reliably. Sequencing was done on a sample of PBMCs. This TCR was sampled from a man in his late teens or twenties in good health and CMV-seropositive. The nucleotide sequence is TGTGCCAGCAGTATAAGTCGGTATCAGCCCCAGCATTTT. This sequence encodes CASSISRYQPQHF.